The 18 T cell receptor beta chains listed next were all sequenced from one sample in a study of PD-1 blockade in classical Hodgkin lymphoma. Assay: immunoSEQ multiplex PCR; the TCRdb copy retains only in-frame clones and omits some. The table shows over 35,000 clones, with over 65% occurring only once. The patients all showed relapse after autologous stem cell transplantation, while their brentuximab vedotin exposure varied. The source material was peripheral blood mononuclear cells (PBMCs), sampled at baseline. These receptors all stem from a human donor with classical Hodgkin lymphoma.

The V and J genes are TRBV30 and TRBJ2-5; D is perhaps TRBD1 or TRBD2 (5 bases each). CDR1 and CDR2 (germline): GTSNPN, SVGIG (reference sequence). The CDR3 has 13 residues. Deletions cut 3 bases from V and 7 bases from J, with 15 bases between. The DNA of the CDR3 is TGTGCCTGGAGGCCGGGTCCTGGGGGGACCCAGTACTTC. Encoded protein: CAWRPGPGGTQYF. Looking up the rest from reference TRBV30 and TRBJ2-5 gives the full variable domain: SQTIHQWPATLVQPVGSPLSLECTVEGTSNPNLYWYRQAAGRGLQLLFYSVGIGQISSEVPQNLSASRPQDRQFILSSKKLLLSDSGFYLCAWRPGPGGTQYFGPGTRLLVL.

The rearrangement joins TRBV6-1 to TRBJ1-2; D unclear. The CDR3 covers 13 residues. The germline V gene has CDR1 MNHNS and CDR2 SASEGT. V was clipped by 1 base and J by 8 bases, with 11 bases between them. CDR3 residues: CASSEVGVSGYTF. Written as DNA, the CDR3 is TGTGCCAGCAGTGAAGTCGGCGTCTCAGGCTACACCTTC.

V is TRBV2 and J is TRBJ2-5; D remains ambiguous. CDR1 is SNHLY, CDR2 FYNNEI, per germline. The CDR3 runs 14 residues. The ends were cut back, 6 bases at V and 2 bases at J, with 13 bases in the middle. CDR3 in amino acids: CASRASPEQETQYF. In DNA form, the CDR3 reads TGTGCCAGCAGAGCATCCCCGGAACAAGAGACCCAGTACTTC.

The rearrangement joins TRBV5-6 to TRBJ1-6; TRBD1 might be the D (5 bases). Germline CDR1 SGHDT, CDR2 YYEEEE. The CDR3 spans 16 residues. V lost 5 bases and J 7 bases, leaving 19 bases between the germline ends. The CDR3 DNA reads TGTGCCAGCAGTAAGCCCCGGGACCCATACAATTCACCCCTCCACTTT. It is translated as CASSKPRDPYNSPLHF.

The chain is built from TRBV5-1 and TRBJ1-5; tentative D call: TRBD1 (6 bases). The V end lost 1 base, the J end lost 6 bases, and 11 bases lay between the germline ends. CDR3 length: 14 amino acids. The germline V gene has CDR1 SGHRS and CDR2 YFSETQ. CDR3 sequence: CASSLQGTGQPQHF. CDR3 DNA: TGCGCCAGCAGCTTGCAGGGGACGGGTCAGCCCCAGCATTTT. Based on the CDR3 plus reference TRBV5-1 and TRBJ1-5, the full variable domain is KAGVTQTPRYLIKTRGQQVTLSCSPISGHRSVSWYQQTPGQGLQFLFEYFSETQRNKGNFPGRFSGRQFSNSRSEMNVSTLELGDSALYLCASSLQGTGQPQHFGDGTRLSIL.

This clone was seen only a few times. The rearrangement links TRBV28 to TRBJ2-2, with a tentative D call TRBD1 (5 bases). Trimming cost V 11 bases and J 0 bases, with 19 bases left between them. Looked up from germline, CDR1 is MDHEN and CDR2 is SYDVKM. This CDR3 spans 16 amino acids. The CDR3, as DNA: TGTGCCTCACGCCTAGACAGTCCCTCGAACACCGGGGAGCTGTTTTTT. It translates to CASRLDSPSNTGELFF.

The CDR3 loop reads CASSGTTGGRSYEQYF. The CDR3 region has the DNA TGTGCCAGCAGTGGAACGACAGGGGGCAGGTCCTACGAGCAGTACTTC. This chain joins TRBV2 and TRBJ2-7, with 10 bases that match TRBD1. This CDR3 comprises 16 residues. CDR1 is SNHLY, CDR2 FYNNEI, per germline. Germline trimming cut 4 bases from V and 1 base from J; bases unmatched to any gene: 7.

The V call is TRBV7-9, the J call TRBJ2-4; D gene unclear. Looked up from germline, CDR1 is SEHNR and CDR2 is FQNEAQ (reference sequence). The CDR3 is made up of 16 amino acids. V lost 1 base, J lost 1 base, and 11 bases lay in between. The CDR3 DNA reads as TGTGCCAGCAGCTTAGGACCGATGCTTGCCAAAAACATTCAGTACTTC. Amino acid sequence: CASSLGPMLAKNIQYF.

This chain uses TRBV7-9 with TRBJ1-1; D remains unclear. CDR1 and CDR2 (germline): SEHNR, FQNEAQ (reference sequence). The CDR3 sequence is 15 residues long. V was pared by 5 bases and J by 0 bases, with 13 bases between. The CDR3 DNA sequence: TGTGCCAGCAGCCCCGCGATAGAATTGAACACTGAAGCTTTCTTT. Protein product: CASSPAIELNTEAFF.

The chain is built from TRBV18 and TRBJ2-4; TRBD1 might be the D (6 bases). CDR3 length: 14 amino acids. Trimming pared 5 bases from V and 8 bases from J, leaving 16 bases between. The germline V gene has CDR1 KGHSH and CDR2 LQKENI. The CDR3 is CASSEAGVGDIQYF. In nucleotides, the CDR3 is TGTGCCAGCTCAGAGGCAGGGGTAGGTGACATTCAGTACTTC.

This chain connects TRBV5-6 to TRBJ2-7; a weak D match, TRBD1 (6 bases). Germline CDR1 is SGHDT and CDR2 is YYEEEE. The CDR3 is 13 residues long. The V gene lost 5 bases and the J gene lost 2 bases, with 11 bases spanning the gap. The CDR3 DNA is TGTGCCAGCAGTGCAGGGGTAACCTACGAGCAGTACTTC. It specifies CASSAGVTYEQYF. Using reference TRBV5-6 and TRBJ2-7 for the parts outside the CDR3, the full variable domain is DAGVTQSPTHLIKTRGQQVTLRCSPKSGHDTVSWYQQALGQGPQFIFQYYEEEERQRGNFPDRFSGHQFPNYSSELNVNALLLGDSALYLCASSAGVTYEQYFGPGTRLTVT.

V gene TRBV5-1 combines with J gene TRBJ1-2; D perhaps matches TRBD1 (6 bases). V lost 4 bases to trimming and J lost 7 bases, with 17 bases between them. Germline lookup yields CDR1 SGHRS and CDR2 YFSETQ. The CDR3 has 14 amino acids. CDR3 coding DNA: TGCGCCAGCAGCGTACAGGGAGGTACGGGTGGCTACACCTTC. Translation gives CASSVQGGTGGYTF. The full variable domain, its missing parts supplied by reference TRBV5-1 and TRBJ1-2, is KAGVTQTPRYLIKTRGQQVTLSCSPISGHRSVSWYQQTPGQGLQFLFEYFSETQRNKGNFPGRFSGRQFSNSRSEMNVSTLELGDSALYLCASSVQGGTGGYTFGSGTRLTVV.

The CDR3 region is CASSPPGRGGMNTEAFF. CDR3 nucleotide sequence: TGTGCCAGCTCACCCCCGGGAAGGGGGGGGATGAACACTGAAGCTTTCTTT. The chain joins TRBV18 to TRBJ1-1; D may be TRBD1 (6 bases). Germline V lookup: CDR1 KGHSH, CDR2 LQKENI. This CDR3 has 17 amino acids. V dropped 3 bases and J dropped 0 bases, with 17 bases sitting between them.

V and J are TRBV9 and TRBJ2-2; TRBD2 aligns across 9 bases. J was trimmed by 1 base and V by 2 bases; bases with no gene match: 3. This CDR3 has 16 amino acids. Germline lookup yields CDR1 SGDLS and CDR2 YYNGEE. The CDR3, as DNA: TGTGCCAGCAGCGTCCTACTAGCGGGGAACACCGGGGAGCTGTTTTTT. Translated, it gives CASSVLLAGNTGELFF.

This clone came up once. The gene calls are TRBV5-1 and TRBJ2-1; 11 bases fit TRBD2. The CDR3 has 20 amino acids. Germline CDR1 and CDR2: SGHRS and YFSETQ. V trimming: 0 bases; J trimming: 4 bases; junction bases outside the gene matches: 15. The CDR3 region has the DNA TGCGCCAGCAGCTTGGTGACCACCGGGACTAGCGGAAGTTTATACAATGAGCAGTTCTTC. This translates into CASSLVTTGTSGSLYNEQFF.

This chain connects TRBV29-1 to TRBJ2-1, with 7 bases fitting TRBD1. This CDR3 has 12 amino acids. The germline V gene encodes CDR1 SQVTM and CDR2 ANQGSEA. V dropped 1 base and J dropped 7; count of bases not matched to a gene: 1. The CDR3 protein is CSVEATGNEQFF. The CDR3 DNA follows: TGCAGCGTTGAAGCGACAGGGAATGAGCAGTTCTTC.

In regard to this clone: Additional DNA sequences in this sample encode the identical CDR3. The V and J genes are TRBV15 and TRBJ1-1; D ambiguous. Germline lookup yields CDR1 LNHNV and CDR2 YYDKDF (reference sequence). Between the trimmed V and J ends, which lost 4 bases and 3 bases, there was a span of 6 bases. The CDR3 loop spans 12 amino acids. The CDR3 nucleotides read TGTGCCACCAGCACAGGTTACACTGAAGCTTTCTTT. This translates into CATSTGYTEAFF.

The chain combines TRBV6-5 with TRBJ1-1, with a tentative D call TRBD1 (5 bases). The CDR3 consists of 15 residues. V was clipped by 2 bases and J by 2 bases, with 12 bases between them. Germline values: CDR1 MNHEY, CDR2 SVGAGI. CDR3 residues: CASSYLTRGNTEAFF. The CDR3 nucleotides are TGTGCCAGCAGTTACCTTACAAGGGGTAACACTGAAGCTTTCTTT.